A single sample is the source of the 28 T cell receptor beta chains below, sequenced in a study of spatial heterogeneity in lung cancer. The time point: sample taken at primary tumor resection. Sequencing of whole RNA from tumor, nontumor lung or frozen PBMC involved no sorting. TCRdb fed the 5' RACE reads into MiXCR, producing one record per CDR3 protein. This table holds over 45,000 distinct CDR3 sequences, about 5.8% found once. The starting material was PBMCs, obtained at surgery. The receptors shown here come from a male donor with early-stage non-small cell lung cancer.

This clonotype came up many times. V and J are TRBV20-1 and TRBJ1-1, with no clear D. V lost 7 bases, J lost 10 bases, and 22 bases lay in between. This CDR3 has 13 residues. Germline CDR1 is DFQATT and CDR2 is SNEGSKA (reference sequence). The CDR3 nucleotides are TGCAGTGTCCTGATGGAGACAACCGGAGGAGCTTTCTTT. It is translated as CSVLMETTGGAFF.

This clonotype is deemed medium-sized. The chain links TRBV7-8 to TRBJ2-3, with 10 nucleotides matching TRBD2. Losses at the gene ends were 1 base for V and 4 bases for J; bases not matched to a gene: 2. From germline, CDR1 is SGHVS and CDR2 FQNEAQ. This CDR3 spans 15 amino acids. CDR3 in amino acids: CASSLVGLAPDTQYF. As DNA, the CDR3 is TGTGCCAGCAGCTTAGTGGGACTAGCGCCAGATACGCAGTATTTT.

This clonotype was observed at least ten times. The V call is TRBV6-2 or TRBV6-3, the J call TRBJ1-1; TRBD1 might be the D (5 bases). Germline-derived CDR1 and CDR2 are MNHEY and SVGEGT. V dropped 4 bases and J dropped 3 bases, with 9 bases sitting between them. The CDR3 has 13 residues. The CDR3 here is CASSSDSYTEAFF. CDR3 DNA sequence: TGTGCCAGCAGTTCAGACAGCTACACTGAAGCTTTCTTT.

This clonotype was detected ten times or more. This rearrangement joins TRBV3-1 to TRBJ1-1; the match to TRBD1 covers 9 bases. This CDR3 contains 14 residues. The germline CDR1 and CDR2 sequences are LGHDT and YNNKEL (reference sequence). V was pared by 1 base and J by 5 bases, with 2 bases of the junction left unmatched. This chain's CDR3 is CASSQAGTGTEAFF. In nucleotides, the CDR3 is TGTGCCAGCAGCCAAGCCGGGACAGGGACTGAAGCTTTCTTT. Combining the CDR3 with reference TRBV3-1 and TRBJ1-1 gives the whole variable domain DTAVSQTPKYLVTQMGNDKSIKCEQNLGHDTMYWYKQDSKKFLKIMFSYNNKELIINETVPNRFSPKSPDKAHLNLHINSLELGDSAVYFCASSQAGTGTEAFFGQGTRLTVV.

The table lists this clonotype with many counts. The J gene is TRBJ2-3, the V gene TRBV15; D perhaps matches TRBD2 (5 bases). Germline V CDR1 and CDR2: LNHNV, YYDKDF (reference sequence). CDR3 length: 13 amino acids. The germline V and J ends were trimmed by 0 bases and 7 bases, with 8 bases remaining between them. CDR3 protein: CATSRDRGYTQYF. In DNA, the CDR3 is TGTGCCACCAGCAGAGATAGAGGGTATACGCAGTATTTT.

This clonotype was detected ten times or more. CDR3 in amino acids: CASSPGDRQETQYF. CDR3 DNA: TGTGCCAGCAGTCCCGGGGACAGGCAAGAGACCCAGTACTTC. The gene calls are TRBV28 and TRBJ2-5; 8 nucleotides line up with TRBD1. Germline V lookup: CDR1 MDHEN, CDR2 SYDVKM. The V and J ends lost 5 bases and 2 bases, in that order; junction bases with no gene match: 4. The CDR3 contains 14 residues.

This clonotype has a count of ten or more. This rearrangement joins TRBV20-1 to TRBJ2-5; 9 nucleotides align to TRBD2. The V segment lost 5 bases and the J segment 5 bases; nucleotides outside the gene matches: 9. This CDR3 spans 14 amino acids. Germline loops: CDR1 DFQATT, CDR2 SNEGSKA (reference sequence). In nucleotides, the CDR3 is TGCAGTGCTTTCCCTCATAGCGGGAGCGAGACCCAGTACTTC. Protein product: CSAFPHSGSETQYF.

This clonotype was seen many times. The chain uses TRBV18 and TRBJ2-1, with 8 bases that match TRBD2. Germline V lookup: CDR1 KGHSH, CDR2 LQKENI. The V gene end was trimmed by 4 bases and the J gene end by 8 bases; junction bases not matched to a gene: 1. The CDR3 has 12 residues. The CDR3 protein is CASSRSGDEQFF. CDR3 DNA: TGTGCCAGCTCACGTAGCGGGGATGAGCAGTTCTTC.

This clonotype was seen many times. This rearrangement joins TRBV7-9 to TRBJ2-1; the D gene is possibly TRBD1 (6 bases). The length of the CDR3 is 16 residues. Trimming removed 5 bases at V and 6 bases at J, with 20 bases between. CDR1 is SEHNR and CDR2 is FQNEAQ in the germline V gene (reference sequence). CDR3 DNA: TGTGCCAGCAGCCCGCCGGTAAGGGGGAGAATCAATGAGCAGTTCTTC. This codes for CASSPPVRGRINEQFF.

This clonotype is classed as medium-sized. Here the CDR3 DNA reads TGCAGTGCTAGGGCGTTGTTTGGCAGGTTCGGCCAAGAGACCCAGTACTTC. This encodes CSARALFGRFGQETQYF. The chain is built from TRBV20-1 and TRBJ2-5, with D uncertain. Trimming pared 3 bases from V and 1 base from J, leaving 21 bases between. Germline CDR1 and CDR2: DFQATT and SNEGSKA (reference sequence). The CDR3 covers 17 residues.

In its sample, this clonotype was seen many times. The genes are TRBV20-1 and TRBJ2-2; TRBD1 might be the D (6 bases). The CDR3 has 14 residues. V was trimmed by 7 bases and J by 3 bases, leaving 15 bases between them. Per the germline V gene, CDR1 is DFQATT and CDR2 is SNEGSKA (reference sequence). CDR3 sequence (DNA): TGCAGTGTTTCCGGGACACGGGACACCGGGGAGCTGTTTTTT. As protein: CSVSGTRDTGELFF.

This clonotype was detected many times. The chain is built from TRBV4-2 and TRBJ2-7, with 8 bases that match TRBD1. In germline, CDR1 is LGHNA, CDR2 YNFKEQ. This CDR3 has 16 residues. With V trimmed by 2 bases and J by 3 bases, 9 bases remained unmatched. CDR3 sequence reads: CASSQYTGGGFYEQYF. The DNA of the CDR3 is TGTGCCAGCAGCCAATATACAGGGGGAGGTTTCTACGAGCAGTACTTC.

As for this clonotype: A junction boundary mismatches the germline segment, possibly from a read error. The genes are TRBV3-1 and TRBJ2-7; no clear D. CDR1 is LGHDT and CDR2 is YNNKEL in the germline V gene (reference sequence). CDR3 length: 12 amino acids. The CDR3 nucleotides are TGTGCCAGCGGCCAATCCACCTACGAGCAGTACTTC. Protein: CASGQSTYEQYF.

Many counts were recorded for this clonotype. The gene calls are TRBV29-1 and TRBJ1-2, with D possibly being TRBD1 (5 bases). The V and J ends lost 0 bases and 2 bases respectively, with 10 bases between them. The CDR3 has 14 amino acids. Germline V gives CDR1 SQVTM, CDR2 ANQGSEA. The CDR3 region is CSVEEDTQNYGYTF. For the CDR3, the DNA is TGCAGCGTTGAAGAGGACACACAAAACTATGGCTACACCTTC.

This clonotype showed up many times. The chain has TRBV6-5 and TRBJ2-6; the D gene is possibly TRBD1 (5 bases). The germline CDR1 and CDR2 sequences are MNHEY and SVGAGI. The CDR3 runs 15 residues. V lost 5 bases and J 3 bases, leaving 11 bases between the germline ends. CDR3 in amino acids: CASSKGLSGANVLTF. CDR3 bases: TGTGCCAGCAGTAAGGGGTTAAGTGGGGCCAACGTCCTGACTTTC.

In this sample, this clonotype turned up many times. The chain links TRBV6-5 to TRBJ1-1; TRBD1 matches at 8 bases. CDR1 MNHEY and CDR2 SVGAGI come from the germline V gene. J lost 6 bases, V lost 2 bases, and 5 bases had no gene match. The CDR3 length is 14 residues. CDR3 bases: TGTGCCAGCAGTTACGGGGACAGGCCCTCTGAAGCTTTCTTT. Its protein product is CASSYGDRPSEAFF.

This clonotype was counted ten times or more. The CDR3 loop reads CASSLGAALIQETQYF. CDR3 DNA sequence: TGTGCCAGCAGCTTAGGCGCCGCCTTAATTCAGGAGACCCAGTACTTC. The V and J genes are TRBV7-9 and TRBJ2-5; D ambiguous. The germline CDR1 and CDR2 sequences are SEHNR and FQNEAQ (reference sequence). V lost 1 base and J 5 bases, leaving 17 bases between the germline ends. The CDR3 length is 16 residues. The full variable domain, with the rest looked up from reference TRBV7-9 and TRBJ2-5, is DTGVSQNPRHKITKRGQNVTFRCDPISEHNRLYWYRQTLGQGPEFLTYFQNEAQLEKSRLLSDRFSAERPKGSFSTLEIQRTEQGDSAMYLCASSLGAALIQETQYFGPGTRLLVL.

The sample holds many counts of this clonotype. The rearrangement links TRBV7-2 to TRBJ2-7; perhaps TRBD1 as D (6 bases). Trimming pared 2 bases from V and 2 bases from J, leaving 13 bases between. Germline V lookup: CDR1 SGHTA, CDR2 FQGNSA. The CDR3 extends over 15 amino acids. The CDR3 protein is CASSLFRGGAYEQYF. CDR3 coding DNA: TGTGCCAGCAGCTTATTTCGAGGGGGAGCCTACGAGCAGTACTTC.

The gene calls are TRBV20-1 and TRBJ2-1; the D gene could be TRBD1 or TRBD2 (5 bases each). Per germline, CDR1 DFQATT and CDR2 SNEGSKA (reference sequence). CDR3 length: 13 residues. CDR3 loop: CSSGNWGYNEQFF. As DNA, the CDR3 is TGCTCCTCAGGGAACTGGGGGTACAATGAGCAGTTCTTC.

This clonotype was counted many times. The chain carries TRBV5-4 and TRBJ2-7; D not certain. Germline V lookup: CDR1 SGHNT, CDR2 YYREEE (reference sequence). Deletions cut 3 bases from V and 7 bases from J, with 8 bases between. The CDR3 extends over 11 amino acids. CDR3 residues: CASSSPWEQYF. CDR3 in DNA: TGTGCCAGCAGCTCACCGTGGGAGCAGTACTTC.

This clonotype was observed many times. The chain has TRBV28 and TRBJ2-1, with D perhaps TRBD2 (6 bases). The CDR3 runs to 12 residues. The germline CDR1 and CDR2 sequences are MDHEN and SYDVKM. V gave up 6 bases and J gave up 9 bases, with 12 bases separating them. CDR3: CASRTPGLEQFF. CDR3 nucleotides: TGTGCCAGCAGAACGCCGGGACTTGAGCAGTTCTTC.

This clonotype was counted ten times or more. The chain carries TRBV7-6 and TRBJ2-2; a possible D gene is TRBD1 (6 bases). The CDR3 loop spans 16 amino acids. V was pared by 4 bases and J by 4 bases, with 16 bases between. Germline assignment: CDR1 SGHVS and CDR2 FNYEAQ. This CDR3 is CASSSLGRGSTGELFF. The CDR3 DNA follows: TGTGCCAGCAGCTCCCTGGGCAGGGGATCCACCGGGGAGCTGTTTTTT.

Points on this clonotype: This clone may be a read error of a much larger clone one base away. The chain recombines TRBV7-9 with TRBJ2-2; 7 positions match TRBD1. CDR3 length: 14 amino acids. Germline V gene data show CDR1 as SEHNR and CDR2 as FQNEAQ (reference sequence). Germline trimming cut 7 bases from V and 10 bases from J; bases unmatched to any gene: 12. The CDR3 reads CASTPNRGAEELFF. CDR3 DNA: TGTGCCAGCACCCCTAACAGGGGCGCCGAGGAGCTGTTTTTT.

This clonotype was seen many times. The chain uses TRBV11-2 and TRBJ2-5; maybe TRBD2 (7 bases). There are 14 residues in the CDR3. The germline V and J ends were trimmed by 6 bases and 5 bases, with 16 bases remaining between them. The germline V gene has CDR1 SGHAT and CDR2 FQNNGV. This chain's CDR3 is CASRQGGAGETQYF. The CDR3 coding sequence is TGTGCCAGCAGGCAAGGGGGGGCGGGTGAGACCCAGTACTTC.

This chain links TRBV7-9 with TRBJ2-7; D uncertain. The V and J ends lost 1 base and 4 bases respectively, with 8 bases between them. CDR3 length: 13 amino acids. Germline V gene data show CDR1 as SEHNR and CDR2 as FQNEAQ (reference sequence). This CDR3 reads CASSLEPRYEQYF. In DNA form, the CDR3 reads TGTGCCAGCAGCTTAGAGCCCAGGTACGAGCAGTACTTC.

This clonotype was detected ten times or more. This chain links TRBV12-3 or TRBV12-4 with TRBJ1-2; D may be TRBD1 (5 bases). CDR3 size: 13 residues. V was trimmed by 4 bases and J by 4 bases, leaving 10 bases between them. The CDR3 nucleotides are TGTGCCAGCAGTTCCGGGACGATCTATGGCTACACCTTC. Protein sequence: CASSSGTIYGYTF.

This chain uses TRBV10-3 with TRBJ2-1; no clear D. The germline CDR1 and CDR2 sequences are ENHRY and SYGVKD. This CDR3 contains 13 residues. V was clipped by 0 bases and J by 8 bases, with 8 bases between them. The CDR3 loop is CAISESTLDEQFF. CDR3 nucleotide sequence: TGTGCCATCAGTGAGTCGACCTTGGATGAGCAGTTCTTC.

This clonotype appeared many times. The junction differs from germline at one of its ends, possibly a read error. This sequence joins TRBV30 and TRBJ1-1, with 9 positions matching TRBD1. Germline loops: CDR1 GTSNPN, CDR2 SVGIG (reference sequence). The length of the CDR3 is 19 residues. CDR3 bases: TGTGCCTGGAGTGTACGGGGGACAGGGAGGAGATATGGGAACGCTGAAGCTTTCTTT. Its protein product is CAWSVRGTGRRYGNAEAFF.